One sample yielded the 3 T cell receptor beta chains listed below, sequenced in a study of blood T cells in healthy people across ages (dated by TCRdb to about 2015). Receptor libraries were prepared by 5' RACE. A second PCR of about 7 to 12 cycles was run with a J-beta primer mix and a sample-barcoded 5' primer. TCRdb redid the processing of the public reads, applying fastp at Q25 and MiXCR, and retained in-frame beta chains. For every CDR3 protein sequence, its rows merge into one entry that carries the most common genes and DNA. Across this sample there are fewer than 2,000,000 distinct CDR3 sequences, with about 39% seen only once. The ten largest clones capture roughly 23% of the sample. Sequencing used blood. These receptors were collected from a human donor in good health.

This rearrangement joins TRBV7-9 to TRBJ1-4, with unresolved D. Looked up from germline, CDR1 is SEHNR and CDR2 is FQNEAQ (reference sequence). This CDR3 has 16 amino acids. With 3 bases removed from V and 10 bases from J, the gap between germline ends came to 21 bases. In DNA form, the CDR3 reads TGTGCCAGCAGCTTCATCGGACCGACGGTCAGCGGAAAACTGTTTTTT. This translates into CASSFIGPTVSGKLFF.

The chain couples TRBV12-3 or TRBV12-4 to TRBJ1-6, with D perhaps matching TRBD1 (5 bases). V dropped 7 bases and J dropped 13 bases, with 20 bases sitting between them. The CDR3 has 14 amino acids. CDR3 amino acids: CASTLGGDGFPLHF. The CDR3 DNA is TGTGCCAGCACCTTGGGAGGGGACGGATTTCCCCTCCACTTT.

This chain connects TRBV7-2 to TRBJ2-1; D not resolved. CDR1 SGHTA and CDR2 FQGNSA come from the germline V gene. CDR3 length: 15 amino acids. The V and J ends lost 1 base and 2 bases respectively, with 9 bases between them. In DNA form, the CDR3 reads TGTGCCAGCAGCTTAGGGCACGGCGCCTACAATGAGCAGTTCTTC. This translates into CASSLGHGAYNEQFF.